A selection of T cell receptor beta chains follows, all from one sample in a study of blood T cell repertoires in COVID-19. Method: immunoSEQ multiplex PCR; TCRdb's copy keeps in-frame clones and lacks some. The sample shows roughly 230,000 clones, about 85% of them seen only once. Sequences were obtained from PBMCs or T cells enriched from blood (not recorded which). All receptors come from a woman aged 45-65 years who had been exposed to COVID-19. Both conserved end residues are trimmed from each CDR3. The order of the fields is V gene, D gene, J gene, CDR3 protein. The D gene is left open where the match is weak.

V: TRBV13; D: NA; J: TRBJ1-2; CDR3: ASSSLDGYT
V: TRBV14; D: NA; J: TRBJ1-6; CDR3: ASSLRHLSSYNSPLH
V: TRBV7-2; D: TRBD1; J: TRBJ1-6; CDR3: ASSSGQGYSPLH
V: TRBV19; D: NA; J: TRBJ2-2; CDR3: ASKRGSSNTGELF
V: TRBV29-1; D: NA; J: TRBJ2-1; CDR3: SVRSGYNEQF
V: TRBV4-2; D: NA; J: TRBJ1-1; CDR3: ASSRQGNTEAF
V: TRBV11-1; D: NA; J: TRBJ1-1; CDR3: ASSQTGNTEAF
V: TRBV2; D: TRBD1; J: TRBJ1-1; CDR3: ASISGRTGKTEAF
V: TRBV3-1/TRBV3-2; D: NA; J: TRBJ1-2; CDR3: ASSPSVLLHGYT
V: TRBV3-1/TRBV3-2; D: TRBD2; J: TRBJ2-1; CDR3: ASSRVGLAYNEQF
V: TRBV14; D: NA; J: TRBJ2-2; CDR3: ASSPRALLQGAETGELF
V: TRBV9; D: TRBD2; J: TRBJ2-1; CDR3: ASSVAGGTRYNEQF
V: TRBV7-8; D: TRBD2; J: TRBJ2-7; CDR3: ASSPSPSGGSIYEQY
V: TRBV10-3; D: TRBD2; J: TRBJ2-2; CDR3: AISPSGTNTGELF
V: TRBV6-5; D: NA; J: TRBJ2-7; CDR3: ASSPQGGTYEQY
V: TRBV5-1; D: TRBD2; J: TRBJ2-1; CDR3: ASSRGLAGGRSYNEQF
V: TRBV5-1; D: NA; J: TRBJ1-4; CDR3: ASSLGGGSEKLF
V: TRBV7-2; D: NA; J: TRBJ2-7; CDR3: ASSSPWGLSSSYEQY
V: TRBV11-2; D: NA; J: TRBJ2-1; CDR3: ASSQSGKRNNEQF
V: TRBV18; D: TRBD1; J: TRBJ1-2; CDR3: ASSPRDRGYGYT
V: TRBV28; D: TRBD1; J: TRBJ1-3; CDR3: ASSPPRTGGNTIY
V: TRBV4-3; D: TRBD1; J: TRBJ1-6; CDR3: ASSQEEQGNAPLH